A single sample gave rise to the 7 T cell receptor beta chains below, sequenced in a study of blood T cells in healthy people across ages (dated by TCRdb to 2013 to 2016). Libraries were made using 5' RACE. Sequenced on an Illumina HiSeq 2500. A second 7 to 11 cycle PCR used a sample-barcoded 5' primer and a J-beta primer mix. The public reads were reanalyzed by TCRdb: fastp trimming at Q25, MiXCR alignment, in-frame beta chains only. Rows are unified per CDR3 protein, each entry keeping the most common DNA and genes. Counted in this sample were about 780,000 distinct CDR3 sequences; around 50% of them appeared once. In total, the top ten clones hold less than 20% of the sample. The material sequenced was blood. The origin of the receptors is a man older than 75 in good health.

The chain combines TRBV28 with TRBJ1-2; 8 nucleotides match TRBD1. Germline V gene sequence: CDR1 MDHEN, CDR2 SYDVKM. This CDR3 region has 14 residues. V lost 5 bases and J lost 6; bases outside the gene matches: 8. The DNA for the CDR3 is TGTGCCAGCAGTATCCGGGACAGGTTGAATGGCTACACCTTC. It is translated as CASSIRDRLNGYTF.

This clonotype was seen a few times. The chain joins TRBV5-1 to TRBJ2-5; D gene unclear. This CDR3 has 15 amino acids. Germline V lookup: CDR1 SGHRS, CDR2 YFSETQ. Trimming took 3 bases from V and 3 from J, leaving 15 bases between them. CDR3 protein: CASSSYGRIEETQYF. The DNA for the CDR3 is TGCGCCAGCAGCTCTTATGGGCGGATAGAAGAGACCCAGTACTTC.

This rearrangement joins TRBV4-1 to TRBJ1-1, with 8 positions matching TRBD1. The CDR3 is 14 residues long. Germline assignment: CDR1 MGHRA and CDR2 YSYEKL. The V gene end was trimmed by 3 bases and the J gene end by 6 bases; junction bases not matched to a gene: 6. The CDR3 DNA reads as TGCGCCAGCAGCCAGCCTTGGACAGGGCCTGAAGCTTTCTTT. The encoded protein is CASSQPWTGPEAFF.

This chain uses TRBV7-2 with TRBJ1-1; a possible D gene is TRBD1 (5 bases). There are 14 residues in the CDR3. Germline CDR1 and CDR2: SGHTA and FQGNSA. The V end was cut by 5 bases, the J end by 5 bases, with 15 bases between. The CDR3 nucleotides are TGTGCCAGCAGCCCGACAGTGGGTGGGACTGAAGCTTTCTTT. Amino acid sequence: CASSPTVGGTEAFF.

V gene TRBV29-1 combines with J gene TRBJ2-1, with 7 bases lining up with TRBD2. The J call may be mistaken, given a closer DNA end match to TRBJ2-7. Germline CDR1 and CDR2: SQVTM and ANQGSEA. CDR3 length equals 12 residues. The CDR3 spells CSVGGGYNEQYF. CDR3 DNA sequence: TGCAGCGTTGGCGGGGGTTACAATGAGCAGTACTTC.

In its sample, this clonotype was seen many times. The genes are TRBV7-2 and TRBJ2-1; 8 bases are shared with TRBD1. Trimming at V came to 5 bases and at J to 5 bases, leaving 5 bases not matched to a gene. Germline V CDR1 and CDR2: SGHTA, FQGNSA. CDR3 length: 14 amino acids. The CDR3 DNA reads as TGTGCCAGCAGCCCGGACAGGGCCAACAATGAGCAGTTCTTC. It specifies CASSPDRANNEQFF.

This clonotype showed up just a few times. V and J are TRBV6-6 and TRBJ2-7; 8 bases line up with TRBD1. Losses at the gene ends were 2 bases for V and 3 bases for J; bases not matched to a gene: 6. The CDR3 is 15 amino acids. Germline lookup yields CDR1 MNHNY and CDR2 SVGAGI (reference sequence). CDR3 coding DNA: TGTGCCAGCAGTTACCTACTTGGACAGGGCTACGAGCAGTACTTC. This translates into CASSYLLGQGYEQYF.